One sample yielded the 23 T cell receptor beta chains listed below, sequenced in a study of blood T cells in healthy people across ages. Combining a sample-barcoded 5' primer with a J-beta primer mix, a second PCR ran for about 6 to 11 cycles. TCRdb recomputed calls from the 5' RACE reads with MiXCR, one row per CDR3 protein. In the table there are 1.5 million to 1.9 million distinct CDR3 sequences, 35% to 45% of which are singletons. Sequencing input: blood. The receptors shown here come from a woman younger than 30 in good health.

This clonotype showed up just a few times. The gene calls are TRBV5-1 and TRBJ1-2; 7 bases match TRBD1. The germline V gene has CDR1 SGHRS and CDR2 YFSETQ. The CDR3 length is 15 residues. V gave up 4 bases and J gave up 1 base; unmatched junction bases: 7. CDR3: CASSIQDRSNYGYTF. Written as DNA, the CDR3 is TGCGCCAGCAGCATACAGGACAGGAGTAACTATGGCTACACCTTC.

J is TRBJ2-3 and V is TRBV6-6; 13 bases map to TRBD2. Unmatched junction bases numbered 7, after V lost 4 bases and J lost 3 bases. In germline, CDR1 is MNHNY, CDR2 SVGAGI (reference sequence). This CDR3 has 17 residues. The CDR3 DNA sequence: TGTGCCAGCAGTTCATCTGGGACTAGCGGGGAGACAGATACGCAGTATTTT. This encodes CASSSSGTSGETDTQYF.

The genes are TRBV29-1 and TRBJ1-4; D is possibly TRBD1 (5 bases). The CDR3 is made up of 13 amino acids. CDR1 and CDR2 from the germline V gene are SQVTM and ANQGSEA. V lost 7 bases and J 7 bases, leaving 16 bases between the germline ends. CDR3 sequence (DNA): TGCAGCGCTTGCCCGGGACTTTGTGAAAAACTGTTTTTT. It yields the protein CSACPGLCEKLFF.

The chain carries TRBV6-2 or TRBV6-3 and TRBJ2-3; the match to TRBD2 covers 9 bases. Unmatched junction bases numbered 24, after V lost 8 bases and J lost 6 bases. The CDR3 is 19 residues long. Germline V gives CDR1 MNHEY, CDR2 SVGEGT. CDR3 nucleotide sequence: TGTGCCAGCCCTTACGGACCGGGACTAGCAGGGGCAGGTTGGGATACGCAGTATTTT. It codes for CASPYGPGLAGAGWDTQYF.

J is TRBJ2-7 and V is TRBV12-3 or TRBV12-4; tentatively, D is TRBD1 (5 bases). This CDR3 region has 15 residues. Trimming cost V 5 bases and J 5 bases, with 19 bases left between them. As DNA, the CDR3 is TGTGCCAGCAGTCCCCACCTAAAGCCACAGGACGAGCAGTACTTC. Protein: CASSPHLKPQDEQYF.

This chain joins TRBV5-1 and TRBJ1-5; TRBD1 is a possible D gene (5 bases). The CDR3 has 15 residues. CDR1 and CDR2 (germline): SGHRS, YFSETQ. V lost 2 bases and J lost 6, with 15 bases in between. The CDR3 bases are TGCGCCAGCAGCTTTGAGGGAGGGGCTTTTCAGCCCCAGCATTTT. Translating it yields CASSFEGGAFQPQHF.

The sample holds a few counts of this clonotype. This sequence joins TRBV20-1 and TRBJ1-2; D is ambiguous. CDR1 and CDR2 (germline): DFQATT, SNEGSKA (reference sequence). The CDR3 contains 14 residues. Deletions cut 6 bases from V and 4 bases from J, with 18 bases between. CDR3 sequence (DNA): TGCAGTGCCCCAACGAGAAGGGTTTTCTATGGCTACACCTTC. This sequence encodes CSAPTRRVFYGYTF.

The CDR3 bases are TGTGCCAGCAGCAAATACTGCCAATTGGTGGTTTTGAATTTTTCAGCACTTAGCAATCAGCCCCAGCATTTT. It translates to CASSKYCQLVVLNFSALSNQPQHF. The chain uses TRBV21-1 and TRBJ1-5. TRBV21-1 is a pseudogene. The CDR3 is 24 residues long.

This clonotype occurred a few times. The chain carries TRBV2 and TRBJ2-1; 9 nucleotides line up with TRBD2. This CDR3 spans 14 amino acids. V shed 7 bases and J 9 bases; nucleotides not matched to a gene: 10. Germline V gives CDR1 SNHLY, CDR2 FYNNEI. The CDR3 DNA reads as TGTGCCAGCACCAAAGGCGGGGGGGCCCCTGAGCAGTTCTTC. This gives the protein CASTKGGGAPEQFF.

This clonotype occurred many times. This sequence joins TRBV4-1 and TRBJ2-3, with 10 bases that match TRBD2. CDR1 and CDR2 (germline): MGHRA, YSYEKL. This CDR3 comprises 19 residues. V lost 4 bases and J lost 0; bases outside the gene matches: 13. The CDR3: CASSPRLAGATLSTDTQYF. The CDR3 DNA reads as TGCGCCAGCAGCCCCCGGCTAGCGGGGGCCACATTAAGCACAGATACGCAGTATTTT.

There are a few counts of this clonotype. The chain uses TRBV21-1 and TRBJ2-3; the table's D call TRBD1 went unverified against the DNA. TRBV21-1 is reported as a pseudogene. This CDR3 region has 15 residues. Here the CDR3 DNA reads TGTGCCAGCAGAACTGACAGGGATCGCACAGATACGCAGTATTTT. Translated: CASRTDRDRTDTQYF.

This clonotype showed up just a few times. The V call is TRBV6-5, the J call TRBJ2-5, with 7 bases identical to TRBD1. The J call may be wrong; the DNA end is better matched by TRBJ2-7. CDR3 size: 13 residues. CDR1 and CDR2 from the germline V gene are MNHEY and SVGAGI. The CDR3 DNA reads TGTGCCAGCAAACAAGACAGGGAATACGAGCAGTACTTC. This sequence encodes CASKQDREYEQYF.

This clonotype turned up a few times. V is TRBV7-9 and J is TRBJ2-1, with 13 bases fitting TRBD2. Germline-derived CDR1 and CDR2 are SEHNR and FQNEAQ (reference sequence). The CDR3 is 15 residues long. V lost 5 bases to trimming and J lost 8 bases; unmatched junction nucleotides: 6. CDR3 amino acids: CASSKLAGGLYEQFF. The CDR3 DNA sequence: TGTGCCAGCAGCAAACTAGCGGGAGGGCTCTATGAGCAGTTCTTC.

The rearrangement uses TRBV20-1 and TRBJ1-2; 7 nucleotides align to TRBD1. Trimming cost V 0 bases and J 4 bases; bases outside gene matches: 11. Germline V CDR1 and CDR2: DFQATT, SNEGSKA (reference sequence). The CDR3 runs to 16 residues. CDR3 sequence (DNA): TGCAGTGCTAGAGATATTGGCCCGGGACAGATCTATGGCTACACCTTC. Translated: CSARDIGPGQIYGYTF.

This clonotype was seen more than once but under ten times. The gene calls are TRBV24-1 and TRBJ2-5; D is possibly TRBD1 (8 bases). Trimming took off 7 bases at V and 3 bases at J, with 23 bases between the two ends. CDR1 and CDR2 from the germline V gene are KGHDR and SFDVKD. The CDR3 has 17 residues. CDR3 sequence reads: CATSGPTPQGGEETQYF. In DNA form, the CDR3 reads TGTGCCACCAGCGGCCCCACTCCACAGGGGGGGGAAGAGACCCAGTACTTC.

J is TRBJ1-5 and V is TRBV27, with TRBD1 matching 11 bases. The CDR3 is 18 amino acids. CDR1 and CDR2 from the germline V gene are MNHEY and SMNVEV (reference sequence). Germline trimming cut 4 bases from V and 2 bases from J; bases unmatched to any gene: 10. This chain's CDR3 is CASSWEGQGGWGNQPQHF. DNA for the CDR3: TGTGCCAGCAGTTGGGAGGGACAGGGGGGTTGGGGCAATCAGCCCCAGCATTTT.

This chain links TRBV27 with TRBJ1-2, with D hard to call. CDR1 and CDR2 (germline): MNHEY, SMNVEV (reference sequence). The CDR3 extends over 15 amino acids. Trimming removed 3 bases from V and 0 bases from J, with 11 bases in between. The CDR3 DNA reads TGTGCCAGCAGTTTGGTGGGAGAAGCTAACTATGGCTACACCTTC. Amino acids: CASSLVGEANYGYTF.

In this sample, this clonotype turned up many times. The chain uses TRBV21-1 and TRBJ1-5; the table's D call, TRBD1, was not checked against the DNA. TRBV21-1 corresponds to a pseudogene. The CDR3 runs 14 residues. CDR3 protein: CASSTRQGNQPQHF. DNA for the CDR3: TGTGCCAGCAGCACGAGACAGGGCAATCAGCCCCAGCATTTT.

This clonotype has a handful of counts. CDR3: CSVEQAGGYTF. The DNA of the CDR3 is TGCAGCGTTGAACAGGCGGGTGGCTACACCTTC. The rearrangement links TRBV29-1 to TRBJ1-2; no clear D gene. CDR3 length: 11 residues. CDR1 and CDR2 (germline): SQVTM, ANQGSEA. Trimming removed 2 bases from V and 7 bases from J, with 8 bases in between.

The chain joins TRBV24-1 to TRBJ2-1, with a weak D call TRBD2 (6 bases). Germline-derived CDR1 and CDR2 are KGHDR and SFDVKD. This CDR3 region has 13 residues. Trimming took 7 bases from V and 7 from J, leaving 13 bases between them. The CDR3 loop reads CATRPPEGNEQFF. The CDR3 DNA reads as TGTGCCACCAGGCCACCGGAGGGTAATGAGCAGTTCTTC.

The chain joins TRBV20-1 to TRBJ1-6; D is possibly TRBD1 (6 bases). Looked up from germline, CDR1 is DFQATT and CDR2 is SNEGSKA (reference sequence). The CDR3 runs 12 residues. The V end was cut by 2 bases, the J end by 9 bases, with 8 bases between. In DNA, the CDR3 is TGCAGTGCTAGAATGGACAGTTCACCCCTCCACTTT. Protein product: CSARMDSSPLHF.

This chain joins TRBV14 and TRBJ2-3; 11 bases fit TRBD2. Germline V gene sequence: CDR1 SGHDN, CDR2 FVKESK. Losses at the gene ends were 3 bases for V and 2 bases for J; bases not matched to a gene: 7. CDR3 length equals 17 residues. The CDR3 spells CASSHLKTSGVTDTQYF. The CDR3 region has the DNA TGTGCCAGCAGCCACCTCAAGACTAGCGGGGTCACAGATACGCAGTATTTT.

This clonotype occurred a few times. CDR3 nucleotides: TGCAGTGCTAGAGGAGCGGGAGGACGTAACAATGAGCAGTTCTTC. The encoded protein is CSARGAGGRNNEQFF. The rearrangement uses TRBV20-1 and TRBJ2-1; 9 nucleotides line up with TRBD2. Germline V CDR1 and CDR2: DFQATT, SNEGSKA (reference sequence). After removal of 1 base from V and 5 bases from J, the junction contained 6 bases not matched to a gene. This CDR3 comprises 15 residues.